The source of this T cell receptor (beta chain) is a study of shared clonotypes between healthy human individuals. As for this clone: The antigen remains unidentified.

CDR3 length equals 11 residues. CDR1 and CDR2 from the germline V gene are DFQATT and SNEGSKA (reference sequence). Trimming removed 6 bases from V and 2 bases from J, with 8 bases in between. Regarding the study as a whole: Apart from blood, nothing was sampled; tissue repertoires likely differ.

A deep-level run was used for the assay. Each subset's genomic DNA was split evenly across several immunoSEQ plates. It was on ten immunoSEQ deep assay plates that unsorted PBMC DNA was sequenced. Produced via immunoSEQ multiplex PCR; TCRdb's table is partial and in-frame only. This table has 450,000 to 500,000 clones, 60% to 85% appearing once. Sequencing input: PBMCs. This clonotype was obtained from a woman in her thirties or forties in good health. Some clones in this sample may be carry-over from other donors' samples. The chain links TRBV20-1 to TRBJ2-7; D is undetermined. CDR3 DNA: TGCAGTGCCCCTTTGGCCTACGAGCAGTACTTC. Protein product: CSAPLAYEQYF.